The entry that follows covers one TCR beta chain sequence. Antigen specificity is unknown. The sample originates from a study of post-analysis software for immune sequencing data. As for the study in general: Multiple sclerosis in the patients followed relapsing-remitting, secondary progressive and progressive-relapsing courses. Study observations and caveats: People with multiple sclerosis had a significantly lower normalized Chao1 diversity than controls did. Compared with controls, patients had more of 4 or 5 TRBV segments, including TRBV5-6, TRBV5-1 and TRBV20-1. Analysis by F measure revealed that same-batch samples clustered strongly together.

TCR beta cDNA libraries included unique molecular identifiers. There were roughly 0.95 to 10 million T cells, and roughly 0.5 million cDNA molecules came from them. TCRdb reprocessed the PCR reads with MiXCR, giving one entry per CDR3 protein. The table lists 700,000 to 900,000 distinct CDR3 sequences, under 60% of them singletons. The CDR3 has 13 amino acids. Unmatched junction bases numbered 5, after V lost 6 bases and J lost 7 bases. Germline V CDR1 and CDR2: SNHLY, FYNNEI. The material sequenced was blood. The chain uses TRBV2 and TRBJ2-1; 8 bases match TRBD2. The sequence was collected from a girl aged 5-17 years with multiple sclerosis. CDR3 coding DNA: TGTGCCAGCAGGCTAGCGGGCCTGAATGAGCAGTTCTTC. It translates to CASRLAGLNEQFF.